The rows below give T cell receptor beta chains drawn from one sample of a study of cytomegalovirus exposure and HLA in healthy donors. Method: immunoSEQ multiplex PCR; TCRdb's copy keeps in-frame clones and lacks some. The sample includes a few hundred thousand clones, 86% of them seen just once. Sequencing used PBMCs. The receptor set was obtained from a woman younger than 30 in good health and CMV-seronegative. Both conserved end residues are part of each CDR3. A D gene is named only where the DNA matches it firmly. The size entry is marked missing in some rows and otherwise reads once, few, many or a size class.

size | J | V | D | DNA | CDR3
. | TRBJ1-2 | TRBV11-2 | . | TGTGCCAGCAGCTTAGACAGGTTCTTCTATGGCTACACCTTC | CASSLDRFFYGYTF
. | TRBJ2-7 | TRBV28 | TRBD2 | TGTGCCAGCAGTCCACCTAGCGGGATCTTTTACGAGCAGTACTTC | CASSPPSGIFYEQYF
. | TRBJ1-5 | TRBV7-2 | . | TGTGCCAGCAGCTTTACCCGCACAGGGTTGGGCCAGCATTTT | CASSFTRTGLGQHF
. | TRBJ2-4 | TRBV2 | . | TGTGCCAGCCGAGAGGATGAAGCCAAAAACATTCAGTACTTC | CASREDEAKNIQYF
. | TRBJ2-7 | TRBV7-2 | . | TGTGCCAGCAGCTTAACTGTCTACGAGCAGTACTTC | CASSLTVYEQYF
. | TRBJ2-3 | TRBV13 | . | TGTGCCAGCGAGGGCGCGGGACGGACGCAGTATTTT | CASEGAGRTQYF
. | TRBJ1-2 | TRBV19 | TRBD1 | TGTGCCAGTAGTCAGGGGGCAGGGAACTACTATGGCTACACCTTC | CASSQGAGNYYGYTF
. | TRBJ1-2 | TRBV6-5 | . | TGTGCCAGCAGTTACCACCTCAGTCCGGGTTTGGATGGCTACACCTTC | CASSYHLSPGLDGYTF
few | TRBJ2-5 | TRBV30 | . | TGTGCCTGGAGTCAGGGTGGTGAGACCCAGTACTTC | CAWSQGGETQYF
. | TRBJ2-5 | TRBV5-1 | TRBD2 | TGCGCCAGCAGCCAAATAGGGACTAGCCGGGGCCAAGAGACCCAGTACTTC | CASSQIGTSRGQETQYF
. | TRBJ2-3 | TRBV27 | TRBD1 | TGTGCCAGCAGTTCCCCTTTGAGGGGGCGCATAGATACGCAGTATTTT | CASSSPLRGRIDTQYF
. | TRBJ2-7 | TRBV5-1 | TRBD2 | TGCGCCAGCAGCACGGGACTAGCGGGAGGGGCCGGGGACGAGCAGTACTTC | CASSTGLAGGAGDEQYF
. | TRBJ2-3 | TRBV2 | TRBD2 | TGTGCCAGCAGCGGACTAGCGGGTAACACAGATACGCAGTATTTT | CASSGLAGNTDTQYF
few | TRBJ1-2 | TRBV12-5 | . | TGTGCTAGTGGCCGCAATTCGGCAGGGTGGTCGGGTGGCTACACCTTC | CASGRNSAGWSGGYTF
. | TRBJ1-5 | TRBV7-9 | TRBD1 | TGTGCCAGCAGCTTTGGACAGGGTGGGTCCAATCAGCCCCAGCATTTT | CASSFGQGGSNQPQHF
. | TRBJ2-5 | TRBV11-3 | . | TGTGCCAGCAGCCCCCCAGAGACTGAGACCCAGTACTTC | CASSPPETETQYF
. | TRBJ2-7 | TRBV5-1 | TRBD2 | TGCGCCAGCAACCGACTAGCGGGGACCTACGAGCAGTACTTC | CASNRLAGTYEQYF
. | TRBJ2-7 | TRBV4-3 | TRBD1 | TGCGCCAGCAGCCTCACAGGGGGCTCCTACGAGCAGTACTTC | CASSLTGGSYEQYF
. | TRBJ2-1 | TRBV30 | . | TGTGCCTGGAGTGATGCGGGGACGTACAATGAGCAGTTCTTC | CAWSDAGTYNEQFF
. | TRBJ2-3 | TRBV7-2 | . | TGTGCCAGCGCCCAAGGACTTGCCCCTAGCACAGATACGCAGTATTTT | CASAQGLAPSTDTQYF
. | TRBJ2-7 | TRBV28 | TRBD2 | TGTGCCAGCAGTCCCCTCCGGACTAGCGGGAGGGGATCCTACGAGCAGTACTTC | CASSPLRTSGRGSYEQYF
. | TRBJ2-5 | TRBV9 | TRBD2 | TGTGCCAGCAGCCCGGCGGGAGAGATAGCCGTCAAGACCCAGTACTTC | CASSPAGEIAVKTQYF
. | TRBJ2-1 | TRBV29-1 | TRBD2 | TGCAGCGTATTCAGCGGGGGCTACAATGAGCAGTTCTTC | CSVFSGGYNEQFF
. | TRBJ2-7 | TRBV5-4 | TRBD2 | TGTGCCAGCAGCGTAGCGGGAGGGGGGTACGAGCAGTACTTC | CASSVAGGGYEQYF
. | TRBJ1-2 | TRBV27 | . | TGTGCCAGCAGTTTGGGTCCAGGGGCAAATATAAACTATGGCTACACCTTC | CASSLGPGANINYGYTF
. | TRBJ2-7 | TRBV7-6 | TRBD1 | TGTGCCAGCAGCCCCGAGACAGGGAGTTACGACGAGCAGTACTTC | CASSPETGSYDEQYF
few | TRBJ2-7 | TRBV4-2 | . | TGTGCCAGCAGCCAAGATAGGGGCAGCCTCCCCTACGAGCAGTACTTC | CASSQDRGSLPYEQYF
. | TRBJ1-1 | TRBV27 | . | TGTGCCAGCAGTCTAGGCCCGATGAACACTGAAGCTTTCTTT | CASSLGPMNTEAFF
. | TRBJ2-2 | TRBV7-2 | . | TGTGCCAGCAGCCCCTGGACTACGAACACCGGGGAGCTGTTTTTT | CASSPWTTNTGELFF